Listed below are T cell receptor beta chains from one sample, sequenced in a study of neurological immune-mediated disorders. TCRdb reprocessed the 5' RACE reads via MiXCR and lists one record per CDR3 protein. The sample carries roughly 50,000 distinct CDR3 sequences, roughly 15% recorded once. The specimen sequenced was PBMCs. The receptors come from a man aged 55 to 70 in good health. Both conserved end residues are part of each CDR3. The D gene is left open where the match is weak. Size tells how often a clone was seen (once, few, many) or the class of an expanded clone, and some rows leave it out.

CDR3aa: CASSPYGTGYSPLHF
CDR3nt: TGCGCCAGCAGCCCTTACGGGACAGGGTATTCACCCCTCCACTTT
v_gene: TRBV4-1
len: 15
j_gene: TRBJ1-6
abundance: NA
d_gene: TRBD1

CDR3aa: CAIGQAGPETQYF
CDR3nt: TGTGCCATAGGTCAAGCGGGTCCGGAGACCCAGTACTTC
v_gene: TRBV10-3
len: 13
j_gene: TRBJ2-5
abundance: many
d_gene: NA

CDR3aa: CASSLDREGHEQYF
CDR3nt: TGCGCCAGCAGCTTGGACAGGGAGGGGCACGAGCAGTACTTC
v_gene: TRBV5-1
len: 14
j_gene: TRBJ2-7
abundance: many
d_gene: NA

CDR3aa: CASSYGYGFTDTQYF
CDR3nt: TGTGCCAGCAGTTACGGGTACGGATTCACAGATACGCAGTATTTT
v_gene: TRBV6-5
len: 15
j_gene: TRBJ2-3
abundance: NA
d_gene: NA

CDR3aa: CASSLTGGPYNEQFF
CDR3nt: TGTGCCAGCAGTTTGACCGGGGGGCCCTACAATGAGCAGTTCTTC
v_gene: TRBV28
len: 15
j_gene: TRBJ2-1
abundance: many
d_gene: NA

CDR3aa: CVDLRPRDTDTQYF
CDR3nt: TGTGTCGACTTAAGACCCCGGGACACAGATACGCAGTATTTT
v_gene: TRBV7-6
len: 14
j_gene: TRBJ2-3
abundance: many
d_gene: NA

CDR3aa: CASRKFNEKLFF
CDR3nt: TGCGCCAGCAGGAAGTTTAATGAAAAACTGTTTTTT
v_gene: TRBV5-1
len: 12
j_gene: TRBJ1-4
abundance: many
d_gene: NA

CDR3aa: CASSPGLALPGELFF
CDR3nt: TGTGCCAGCAGCCCGGGACTAGCATTACCCGGGGAGCTGTTTTTT
v_gene: TRBV7-9
len: 15
j_gene: TRBJ2-2
abundance: few
d_gene: TRBD2

CDR3aa: CSASPGNEQFF
CDR3nt: TGCAGTGCTAGCCCAGGGAATGAGCAGTTCTTC
v_gene: TRBV20-1
len: 11
j_gene: TRBJ2-1
abundance: many
d_gene: NA

CDR3aa: CQQGQGQETQYF
CDR3nt: TGCCAGCAGGGACAGGGGCAAGAGACCCAGTACTTC
v_gene: TRBV2
len: 12
j_gene: TRBJ2-5
abundance: once
d_gene: TRBD1

CDR3aa: CASSSRAGYEQYF
CDR3nt: TGTGCCAGCAGCTCCCGAGCGGGGTACGAGCAGTACTTC
v_gene: TRBV11-3
len: 13
j_gene: TRBJ2-7
abundance: many
d_gene: TRBD2

CDR3aa: CASSQDSHSGANVLTF
CDR3nt: TGCGCCAGCAGCCAAGATAGTCACTCTGGGGCCAACGTCCTGACTTTC
v_gene: TRBV4-1
len: 16
j_gene: TRBJ2-6
abundance: large
d_gene: NA

CDR3aa: CASSLKGYTSTDTQYF
CDR3nt: TGTGCCAGCAGTTTAAAAGGGTATACTAGCACAGATACGCAGTATTTT
v_gene: TRBV27
len: 16
j_gene: TRBJ2-3
abundance: many
d_gene: NA

CDR3aa: CASSHVPSSGLQETQYF
CDR3nt: TGCGCCAGCAGCCACGTTCCCTCTAGCGGGCTCCAAGAGACCCAGTACTTC
v_gene: TRBV4-1
len: 17
j_gene: TRBJ2-5
abundance: many
d_gene: TRBD2

CDR3aa: CASSLEWGAGEQYF
CDR3nt: TGCGCCAGCAGCTTGGAGTGGGGGGCGGGAGAGCAGTACTTC
v_gene: TRBV5-1
len: 14
j_gene: TRBJ2-7
abundance: many
d_gene: NA

CDR3aa: CSARKNTGELFF
CDR3nt: TGCAGTGCTAGAAAGAACACCGGGGAGCTGTTTTTT
v_gene: TRBV20-1
len: 12
j_gene: TRBJ2-2
abundance: many
d_gene: NA

CDR3aa: CASSFVGVNTGELFF
CDR3nt: TGCGCCAGCAGCTTTGTAGGGGTTAACACCGGGGAGCTGTTTTTT
v_gene: TRBV5-1
len: 15
j_gene: TRBJ2-2
abundance: many
d_gene: NA

CDR3aa: CASSYRLNEKLFF
CDR3nt: TGTGCCAGCAGCTATCGACTCAATGAAAAACTGTTTTTT
v_gene: TRBV7-7
len: 13
j_gene: TRBJ1-4
abundance: few
d_gene: NA

CDR3aa: CAWGASVDTEAFF
CDR3nt: TGTGCCTGGGGGGCTTCGGTGGACACTGAAGCTTTCTTT
v_gene: TRBV30
len: 13
j_gene: TRBJ1-1
abundance: few
d_gene: NA

CDR3aa: CASSRLSQGNPEQFF
CDR3nt: TGTGCCAGCAGTCGCCTCTCGCAGGGTAATCCTGAGCAGTTCTTC
v_gene: TRBV6-4
len: 15
j_gene: TRBJ2-1
abundance: many
d_gene: NA

CDR3aa: CASRLTGPNTGELFF
CDR3nt: TGTGCCAGCAGATTGACAGGGCCGAACACCGGGGAGCTGTTTTTT
v_gene: TRBV27
len: 15
j_gene: TRBJ2-2
abundance: many
d_gene: TRBD1

CDR3aa: CSVDGGQSRSF
CDR3nt: TGCAGCGTCGACGGGGGACAGTCCCGCTCCTTC
v_gene: TRBV29-1
len: 11
j_gene: TRBJ2-1
abundance: many
d_gene: NA

CDR3aa: CSAQEGSGEQYF
CDR3nt: TGCAGTGCCCAAGAGGGCTCTGGGGAGCAGTACTTC
v_gene: TRBV20-1
len: 12
j_gene: TRBJ2-7
abundance: many
d_gene: NA

CDR3aa: CASSREPGLVAGELFF
CDR3nt: TGCGCCAGCAGCCGTGAGCCGGGACTAGTGGCCGGGGAGCTGTTTTTT
v_gene: TRBV4-1
len: 16
j_gene: TRBJ2-2
abundance: many
d_gene: TRBD2

CDR3aa: CASSNPGQGYYEQYF
CDR3nt: TGCGCCAGCAGCAACCCGGGACAGGGGTACTACGAGCAGTACTTC
v_gene: TRBV5-1
len: 15
j_gene: TRBJ2-7
abundance: many
d_gene: TRBD1

CDR3aa: CASSQEFRGRAEAFF
CDR3nt: TGTGCCAGCAGCCAGGAATTCAGGGGGAGGGCTGAAGCTTTCTTT
v_gene: TRBV3-1
len: 15
j_gene: TRBJ1-1
abundance: NA
d_gene: TRBD1

CDR3aa: CDSTPKERSYNEQFF
CDR3nt: TGTGACAGCACCCCGAAGGAGCGGTCCTATAATGAGCAGTTCTTC
v_gene: TRBV3-1
len: 15
j_gene: TRBJ2-1
abundance: NA
d_gene: NA

CDR3aa: CASSLEKGPYEQYF
CDR3nt: TGTGCCAGCAGCTTAGAAAAGGGCCCCTACGAGCAGTACTTC
v_gene: TRBV7-2
len: 14
j_gene: TRBJ2-7
abundance: many
d_gene: NA

CDR3aa: CASTSTTGAQPQHF
CDR3nt: TGTGCCAGCACCTCGACGACAGGGGCTCAGCCCCAGCATTTT
v_gene: TRBV28
len: 14
j_gene: TRBJ1-5
abundance: many
d_gene: TRBD1

CDR3aa: CASTFRGAHTEAFF
CDR3nt: TGTGCCAGCACCTTCCGGGGAGCCCACACTGAAGCTTTCTTT
v_gene: TRBV25-1
len: 14
j_gene: TRBJ1-1
abundance: many
d_gene: NA

CDR3aa: CASSTGENTEAFF
CDR3nt: TGTGCCAGCAGTACAGGGGAGAACACTGAAGCTTTCTTT
v_gene: TRBV7-9
len: 13
j_gene: TRBJ1-1
abundance: many
d_gene: TRBD1

CDR3aa: CSVVSFGTSYGYTF
CDR3nt: TGCAGCGTTGTTTCGTTCGGGACATCCTATGGCTACACCTTC
v_gene: TRBV29-1
len: 14
j_gene: TRBJ1-2
abundance: many
d_gene: NA

CDR3aa: CASSTTGANVLTF
CDR3nt: TGTGCCAGCAGTACCACTGGGGCCAACGTCCTGACTTTC
v_gene: TRBV6-2/TRBV6-3
len: 13
j_gene: TRBJ2-6
abundance: many
d_gene: NA

CDR3aa: CASSLGPKVVTQYF
CDR3nt: TGTGCCAGCAGCTTAGGCCCTAAAGTGGTTACGCAGTATTTT
v_gene: TRBV11-2
len: 14
j_gene: TRBJ2-3
abundance: few
d_gene: NA

CDR3aa: CASSLLGGPNTGELFF
CDR3nt: TGTGCCAGCAGTTTACTAGGGGGCCCCAACACCGGGGAGCTGTTTTTT
v_gene: TRBV28
len: 16
j_gene: TRBJ2-2
abundance: many
d_gene: TRBD1

CDR3aa: CSARVRADSGANVLTF
CDR3nt: TGCAGTGCTAGAGTTCGGGCCGACTCTGGGGCCAACGTCCTGACTTTC
v_gene: TRBV20-1
len: 16
j_gene: TRBJ2-6
abundance: many
d_gene: NA

CDR3aa: CASSLDRVSTDTQYF
CDR3nt: TGTGCCAGCAGCCTCGACAGAGTTAGCACAGATACGCAGTATTTT
v_gene: TRBV7-2
len: 15
j_gene: TRBJ2-3
abundance: many
d_gene: NA

CDR3aa: CATSPRGTEQFF
CDR3nt: TGTGCCACCAGTCCTAGGGGAACTGAGCAGTTCTTC
v_gene: TRBV24-1
len: 12
j_gene: TRBJ2-1
abundance: NA
d_gene: NA

CDR3aa: CASTERTDPPGELFF
CDR3nt: TGTGCCAGCACCGAGCGGACGGATCCACCCGGGGAGCTGTTTTTT
v_gene: TRBV6-5
len: 15
j_gene: TRBJ2-2
abundance: many
d_gene: NA

CDR3aa: CASSGPTSTGELFF
CDR3nt: TGTGCCAGCAGTGGCCCCACTTCGACCGGGGAGCTGTTTTTT
v_gene: TRBV28
len: 14
j_gene: TRBJ2-2
abundance: many
d_gene: NA

CDR3aa: CASSFHPGANTQYF
CDR3nt: TGTGCCAGCAGTTTCCATCCGGGGGCCAATACGCAGTATTTT
v_gene: TRBV28
len: 14
j_gene: TRBJ2-3
abundance: NA
d_gene: NA

CDR3aa: CASSVGHASGSTNEQFF
CDR3nt: TGCGCCAGCAGCGTCGGCCATGCTAGCGGGAGCACCAATGAGCAGTTCTTC
v_gene: TRBV5-1
len: 17
j_gene: TRBJ2-1
abundance: NA
d_gene: TRBD2

CDR3aa: CASSPFPSETQYF
CDR3nt: TGTGCCAGCAGCCCCTTTCCTTCAGAGACCCAGTACTTC
v_gene: TRBV7-2
len: 13
j_gene: TRBJ2-5
abundance: many
d_gene: NA

CDR3aa: CASSKTTNEKLFF
CDR3nt: TGTGCCAGCAGCAAGACAACTAATGAAAAACTGTTTTTT
v_gene: TRBV7-3
len: 13
j_gene: TRBJ1-4
abundance: NA
d_gene: NA

CDR3aa: CASSLVRGRVGDQYF
CDR3nt: TGTGCCAGCAGCTTAGTACGCGGGAGGGTGGGCGACCAGTACTTC
v_gene: TRBV7-8
len: 15
j_gene: TRBJ2-7
abundance: NA
d_gene: TRBD2

CDR3aa: CASSSGLAGGGNEQFF
CDR3nt: TGTGCCAGCAGCTCTGGACTAGCGGGAGGCGGGAATGAGCAGTTCTTC
v_gene: TRBV7-2
len: 16
j_gene: TRBJ2-1
abundance: many
d_gene: TRBD2

CDR3aa: CASSSLAGAYEQYF
CDR3nt: TGTGCCAGCAGTTCGTTAGCGGGAGCTTATGAGCAGTACTTC
v_gene: TRBV6-5
len: 14
j_gene: TRBJ2-7
abundance: many
d_gene: TRBD2

CDR3aa: CASSRDSNQPQHF
CDR3nt: TGCGCCAGCAGCAGGGACAGCAATCAGCCCCAGCATTTT
v_gene: TRBV5-1
len: 13
j_gene: TRBJ1-5
abundance: medium-sized
d_gene: NA

CDR3aa: CASSQVAGRPGPGANVLTF
CDR3nt: TGTGCCAGCAGCCAAGTTGCGGGACGCCCGGGGCCTGGGGCCAACGTCCTGACTTTC
v_gene: TRBV3-1
len: 19
j_gene: TRBJ2-6
abundance: NA
d_gene: NA

CDR3aa: CASSQDLDLGETQYF
CDR3nt: TGCGCCAGCAGCCAAGATCTCGATTTGGGGGAGACCCAGTACTTC
v_gene: TRBV4-1
len: 15
j_gene: TRBJ2-5
abundance: many
d_gene: NA

CDR3aa: CASSSITGGRGTDTQYF
CDR3nt: TGCGCCAGCAGCTCTATTACAGGGGGCAGGGGCACAGATACGCAGTATTTT
v_gene: TRBV5-1
len: 17
j_gene: TRBJ2-3
abundance: many
d_gene: TRBD1

CDR3aa: CASSFVSGTGVETQYF
CDR3nt: TGTGCCAGCAGCTTTGTGTCCGGGACAGGGGTTGAGACCCAGTACTTC
v_gene: TRBV7-2
len: 16
j_gene: TRBJ2-5
abundance: once
d_gene: TRBD1

CDR3aa: CASSLVGKFFYGYTF
CDR3nt: TGTGCCAGCAGCTTAGTGGGGAAGTTTTTCTATGGCTACACCTTC
v_gene: TRBV7-9
len: 15
j_gene: TRBJ1-2
abundance: many
d_gene: NA

CDR3aa: CASSLHRDVVDTQYF
CDR3nt: TGTGCCAGCAGTTTACACAGGGACGTCGTGGATACGCAGTATTTT
v_gene: TRBV27
len: 15
j_gene: TRBJ2-3
abundance: many
d_gene: NA

CDR3aa: CASSDYGGNTEAFF
CDR3nt: TGTGCCAGCAGTGATTACGGAGGAAACACTGAAGCTTTCTTT
v_gene: TRBV2
len: 14
j_gene: TRBJ1-1
abundance: many
d_gene: NA

CDR3aa: CAPDRSSGANVLTF
CDR3nt: TGTGCCCCCGACCGGAGCTCTGGGGCCAACGTCCTGACTTTC
v_gene: TRBV24-1
len: 14
j_gene: TRBJ2-6
abundance: NA
d_gene: NA

CDR3aa: CASSLEFGLAGQFF
CDR3nt: TGTGCCAGCAGCTTAGAGTTCGGACTAGCCGGGCAGTTCTTC
v_gene: TRBV7-9
len: 14
j_gene: TRBJ2-1
abundance: many
d_gene: TRBD2